This T cell receptor beta chain was identified in a study of early T cells in non-severe SARS-CoV-2 infection. As part of library construction, unique molecular identifiers were attached to individual cDNA molecules. TCRdb passed the 5' RACE reads through MiXCR, listing each CDR3 protein once. The table lists fewer than 110,000 distinct CDR3 sequences, approximately 12% of them singletons. This clonotype was seen at least ten times. Germline V gives CDR1 SGHNT, CDR2 YENEEA. V gave up 3 bases and J gave up 4 bases, with 16 bases separating them. The CDR3 sequence is 16 residues long. The sequenced sample was whole blood. This clonotype was sampled from an adult who was a healthcare worker with PCR-confirmed SARS-CoV-2 infection or an uninfected control (not recorded which). The gene calls are TRBV11-3 and TRBJ2-1; D is perhaps TRBD2 (5 bases). CDR3 DNA: TGTGCCAGCAGCTTTCGTTCCGGGGAAGGGTACAATGAGCAGTTCTTC. Its protein product is CASSFRSGEGYNEQFF.